What follows are 21 T cell receptor beta chains derived from one specimen sequenced in a study of blood T cell repertoires in COVID-19. Produced via immunoSEQ multiplex PCR; TCRdb's table is partial and in-frame only. The data contain roughly 100,000 clones, around 84% of them seen just once; the ten biggest clones take up around 4.5%. The sequencing input was peripheral blood. The receptors originated from a human donor in a cohort sampled during active COVID-19.

The chain employs TRBV5-1 and TRBJ1-4; D is possibly TRBD1 (5 bases). Trimming pared 0 bases from V and 4 bases from J, leaving 7 bases between. Germline loops: CDR1 SGHRS, CDR2 YFSETQ. The CDR3 totals 14 residues. CDR3 in DNA: TGCGCCAGCAGCTTGGGGGGCTTTAATGAAAAACTGTTTTTT. Translating it yields CASSLGGFNEKLFF.

The rearrangement joins TRBV7-8 to TRBJ2-3, with a weak D call TRBD2 (6 bases). This CDR3 has 15 residues. Trimming stripped 6 bases from V and 4 bases from J, with 17 bases between. Germline V gene lookup returns CDR1 SGHVS and CDR2 FQNEAQ. The CDR3 DNA is TGTGCCAGCAGGCCCGGGCGGGACGGGGCAGATACGCAGTATTTT. Amino acid sequence: CASRPGRDGADTQYF.

The V and J genes are TRBV6-6 and TRBJ2-5; TRBD1 matches 9 bases. The CDR3 spans 15 residues. Unmatched junction bases numbered 4, after V lost 3 bases and J lost 2 bases. CDR1 and CDR2 (germline): MNHNY, SVGAGI (reference sequence). CDR3 bases: TGTGCCAGCAGTTATCCGGGACAGGGACAAGAGACCCAGTACTTC. Its protein product is CASSYPGQGQETQYF.

The rearrangement links TRBV6-5 to TRBJ1-5; tentative D call: TRBD1 (6 bases). CDR3 size: 15 residues. Germline V gene data show CDR1 as MNHEY and CDR2 as SVGAGI. V lost 6 bases, J lost 4 bases, and 16 bases lay in between. CDR3 DNA sequence: TGTGCCAGCAGAGAGTGGACAGCGAAGAATCAGCCCCAGCATTTT. Its translation is CASREWTAKNQPQHF.

V is TRBV24-1 and J is TRBJ1-1, with a tentative D call TRBD1 (5 bases). The CDR3 covers 15 residues. Germline CDR1 is KGHDR and CDR2 is SFDVKD. The V and J ends lost 2 bases and 1 base respectively, with 10 bases between them. CDR3 DNA: TGTGCCACCAGTGATTCCCGGCAGGGGAACACTGAAGCTTTCTTT. It specifies CATSDSRQGNTEAFF.

The chain is built from TRBV2 and TRBJ1-5; a weak D match, TRBD1 (6 bases). V was clipped by 6 bases and J by 0 bases, with 18 bases between them. Germline CDR1 is SNHLY and CDR2 is FYNNEI. The CDR3 runs 17 residues. CDR3 nucleotides: TGTGCCAGCAGACGCACCCGGGACACTTATAGCAATCAGCCCCAGCATTTT. This gives the protein CASRRTRDTYSNQPQHF.

In its sample, this clone was seen a few times. Other DNA sequences in this specimen translate into the identical CDR3. V is TRBV7-9 and J is TRBJ1-3; TRBD1 matches 9 bases. J gave up 2 bases and V 5 bases, and 4 bases lay outside the gene matches. CDR3 length equals 15 residues. Germline values: CDR1 SEHNR, CDR2 FQNEAQ (reference sequence). This CDR3 reads CASSVGTGTGNTIYF. The DNA for the CDR3 is TGTGCCAGCAGCGTAGGGACAGGGACTGGAAACACCATATATTTT.

The gene calls are TRBV7-2 and TRBJ1-5, with D perhaps matching TRBD1 (5 bases). Looked up from germline, CDR1 is SGHTA and CDR2 is FQGNSA. The CDR3 consists of 16 residues. V dropped 2 bases and J dropped 0 bases, with 11 bases sitting between them. The CDR3 bases are TGTGCCAGCAGCTTACGGGGGGACTATAGCAATCAGCCCCAGCATTTT. Translating it yields CASSLRGDYSNQPQHF.

This chain uses TRBV7-7 with TRBJ2-5, with TRBD2 matching over 7 bases. With V trimmed by 1 base and J by 3 bases, 2 bases remained unmatched. This CDR3 is 14 amino acids long. Germline V CDR1 and CDR2: SSHAT, FNYEAQ (reference sequence). CDR3 region: CASSLGAGEETQYF. DNA of the CDR3: TGTGCCAGCAGCTTAGGGGCGGGGGAAGAGACCCAGTACTTC.

The chain carries TRBV9 and TRBJ1-2, with unresolved D. Trimming stripped 0 bases from V and 3 bases from J, with 12 bases between. Germline CDR1 is SGDLS and CDR2 is YYNGEE. The CDR3 extends over 15 amino acids. This CDR3 reads CASSVATAGYYGYTF. CDR3 nucleotides: TGTGCCAGCAGCGTAGCGACGGCGGGCTACTATGGCTACACCTTC.

V and J are TRBV12-3 or TRBV12-4 and TRBJ1-4; possible D gene TRBD1, 6 bases. Trimming took off 8 bases at V and 4 bases at J, with 8 bases between the two ends. The CDR3 totals 12 residues. CDR3 bases: TGTGCCAGCGGACAGTATAATGAAAAACTGTTTTTT. It codes for CASGQYNEKLFF.

V usage is TRBV7-3 and J usage is TRBJ2-1, with D perhaps matching TRBD2 (6 bases). This CDR3 comprises 16 residues. V was pared by 5 bases and J by 3 bases, with 17 bases between. Germline CDR1 is SGHTA and CDR2 is FQGTGA. The CDR3 region is CASSPGGSFDYNEQFF. DNA for the CDR3: TGTGCCAGCAGCCCAGGAGGGAGCTTCGACTACAATGAGCAGTTCTTC.

The chain links TRBV5-6 to TRBJ1-5; 10 bases map to TRBD1. J gave up 9 bases and V 3 bases, and 9 bases lay outside the gene matches. CDR3 length: 15 residues. Germline lookup yields CDR1 SGHDT and CDR2 YYEEEE. The CDR3 protein is CASSSRDRGLAPQHF. Here the CDR3 DNA reads TGTGCCAGCAGCTCCCGGGACAGGGGCCTTGCGCCCCAGCATTTT.

The chain employs TRBV12-3 or TRBV12-4 and TRBJ1-1, with 7 bases fitting TRBD1. The CDR3 has 13 amino acids. With 4 bases clipped from V and 4 bases from J, the junction kept 3 bases outside the gene matches. The CDR3 DNA reads TGTGCCAGCAGTTCGACAGGGTTCACTGAAGCTTTCTTT. Translation gives CASSSTGFTEAFF.

The chain couples TRBV6-5 to TRBJ1-2; TRBD1 might be the D (5 bases). Looked up from germline, CDR1 is MNHEY and CDR2 is SVGAGI. V was pared by 4 bases and J by 4 bases, with 10 bases between. The CDR3 has 13 residues. The CDR3 loop reads CASSSTVFYGYTF. The CDR3 bases are TGTGCCAGCAGTTCGACAGTTTTCTATGGCTACACCTTC.

In its sample, this clone was seen a few times. In DNA form, the CDR3 reads TGCGCCAGCAGCCCCATTAGACAGGGGCCCGGGGACTATGGCTACACCTTC. Protein sequence: CASSPIRQGPGDYGYTF. This chain connects TRBV5-1 to TRBJ1-2, with 8 positions matching TRBD1. CDR3 length equals 17 residues. The V gene end was trimmed by 4 bases and the J gene end by 3 bases; junction bases not matched to a gene: 14. CDR1 and CDR2 from the germline V gene are SGHRS and YFSETQ.

The chain couples TRBV3-1 (or the pseudogene TRBV3-2) to TRBJ1-5; D gene unclear. This CDR3 region has 15 residues. The germline CDR1 and CDR2 sequences are LGHDT and YNNKEL (reference sequence). Trimming removed 3 bases from V and 2 bases from J, with 11 bases in between. The CDR3 region has the DNA TGTGCCAGCAGCCAGTCGGGGTGGGGCAATCAGCCCCAGCATTTT. It translates to CASSQSGWGNQPQHF.

CDR3 amino acids: CASSLGVPEKLFF. CDR3 DNA sequence: TGTGCCAGCAGCTTGGGCGTCCCGGAAAAACTGTTTTTT. V is TRBV5-6 and J is TRBJ1-4; no firm D call. CDR1 is SGHDT and CDR2 is YYEEEE in the germline V gene. This CDR3 spans 13 amino acids. Trimming stripped 0 bases from V and 8 bases from J, with 8 bases between.

The chain joins TRBV27 to TRBJ2-3, with D unresolved. V was trimmed by 4 bases and J by 5 bases, leaving 4 bases between them. The CDR3 extends over 11 amino acids. CDR1 is MNHEY and CDR2 is SMNVEV in the germline V gene (reference sequence). The DNA for the CDR3 is TGTGCCAGCAGTTCCCGAGATACGCAGTATTTT. This encodes CASSSRDTQYF.

This clone was found a few times. The chain carries TRBV4-1 and TRBJ1-5, with a weak D call TRBD1 (5 bases). V lost 4 bases, J lost 6 bases, and 10 bases lay in between. CDR3 length: 13 amino acids. Germline CDR1 and CDR2: MGHRA and YSYEKL. The CDR3 DNA sequence: TGCGCCAGCAGCCGCAGGGATGGTCAGCCCCAGCATTTT. It codes for CASSRRDGQPQHF.

As regards this clone: Other DNA sequences within the sample encode an identical CDR3. The chain recombines TRBV6-6 with TRBJ1-6; 7 nucleotides align to TRBD1. The CDR3 is 14 amino acids. The germline gives CDR1 MNHNY, CDR2 SVGAGI (reference sequence). V lost 6 bases, J lost 7 bases, and 6 bases stayed unmatched. The CDR3 DNA sequence: TGTGCCAGCAGCCGACAGGGTCTGAATTCACCCCTCCACTTT. This codes for CASSRQGLNSPLHF.